The rows below give T cell receptor beta chains drawn from one sample of a study of circulating tumor DNA in untreated peripheral T-cell lymphoma. Generated by immunoSEQ multiplex PCR, the TCRdb table keeps only in-frame clones and is missing some. The sample table sets out around 90 clones. Sequenced sample: cell-free DNA from blood serum. These TCRs come from a human donor with peripheral T-cell lymphoma. The conserved cysteine and the conserved F or W are not part of the CDR3 here. Each record gives: J gene, V gene, D gene, CDR3 protein. D genes are given only for firm matches.

TRBJ2-1,TRBV7-2,NA,ASSSGRTQF
TRBJ1-6,TRBV7-9,NA,ASSLQRGHNSPLH
TRBJ2-5,TRBV5-4,TRBD1,ASSSTGGEETQY
TRBJ2-5,TRBV15,TRBD2,ATSSLAGETQY
TRBJ2-7,TRBV7-8,NA,ASSLAPSGGEQY
TRBJ1-2,TRBV22-1,NA,PGSTLARKTYGYT
TRBJ2-3,TRBV15,TRBD2,ATSREGVFGGRHTDTQY
TRBJ2-6,TRBV4-1,NA,ASSGEREPQSRANVLT
TRBJ2-7,TRBV5-5,NA,ASSRTGEGLSYEQY
TRBJ2-3,TRBV5-1,TRBD1,ASSVGQGSDTQY
TRBJ2-4,TRBV11-1,TRBD2,ASSFEGLAEAKNIQY
TRBJ2-6,TRBV18,NA,ASSSLKDQSRANVLT
TRBJ2-5,TRBV10-3,TRBD2,AISSGTSAYLQETQY
TRBJ2-6,TRBV5-2,NA,ASNSTQSRANVLT
TRBJ1-2,TRBV16,NA,ASSPPWLPGYT
TRBJ2-6,TRBV23-1,NA,ASSSSHTQQSRANVLT
TRBJ1-1,TRBV20-1,NA,SAELNTEAF